The 12 T cell receptor beta chains given below trace back to one sample, sequenced in a study of T-cell reconstitution after alpha-beta-depleted transplantation in children. The TCRbeta library was prepared with unique molecular identifiers. MiXCR, run by TCRdb on the PCR reads, gives a single entry per CDR3 protein. The sample records tens of thousands of distinct CDR3 sequences, 35% to 55% being singletons. Sequences were derived from PBMCs, mostly from graft donor cells, sampled 360 days after TCRalphabeta/CD19-depleted stem cell transplant. These TCRs come from a male patient between 5 and 17 years old who had a stem cell transplant for acute lymphoblastic leukemia, so the T cells may come from the graft donor.

This chain connects TRBV14 to TRBJ2-5; possible D gene TRBD2, 5 bases. Trimming left V 5 bases short and J 2 bases short, with 27 bases between. The CDR3 runs to 19 residues. Germline CDR1 is SGHDN and CDR2 is FVKESK. In DNA form, the CDR3 reads TGTGCCAGCAGCGCCCGTAAGCAATGGAGCGGAGCTTATCAAGAGACCCAGTACTTC. Translation: CASSARKQWSGAYQETQYF. The full variable domain, rest sourced from reference TRBV14 and TRBJ2-5, is EAGVTQFPSHSVIEKGQTVTLRCDPISGHDNLYWYRRVMGKEIKFLLHFVKESKQDESGMPNNRFLAERTGGTYSTLKVQPAELEDSGVYFCASSARKQWSGAYQETQYFGPGTRLLVL.

This rearrangement joins TRBV27 to TRBJ2-2; D might be TRBD1 (6 bases). The V end lost 4 bases, the J end lost 4 bases, and 13 bases lay between the germline ends. Germline-derived CDR1 and CDR2 are MNHEY and SMNVEV (reference sequence). The CDR3 has 15 residues. DNA of the CDR3: TGTGCCAGCAGTTCCGGGACACTACTCACCGGGGAGCTGTTTTTT. Its translation is CASSSGTLLTGELFF.

The J gene is TRBJ1-3, the V gene TRBV5-1; no firm D call. Trimming removed 0 bases from V and 0 bases from J, with 4 bases in between. The germline gives CDR1 SGHRS, CDR2 YFSETQ. The CDR3 contains 14 residues. In nucleotides, the CDR3 is TGCGCCAGCAGCTTGGGAGGCTCTGGAAACACCATATATTTT. Its protein is CASSLGGSGNTIYF.

This clonotype has only a few counts. This chain links TRBV7-9 with TRBJ2-3, with D possibly being TRBD1 (5 bases). The CDR3 covers 16 residues. Germline lookup yields CDR1 SEHNR and CDR2 FQNEAQ (reference sequence). The V end lost 3 bases, the J end lost 2 bases, and 15 bases lay between the germline ends. The CDR3 sequence: CASSFQGAGPTDTQYF. CDR3 bases: TGTGCCAGCAGCTTTCAGGGCGCAGGGCCCACAGATACGCAGTATTTT.

The CDR3 nucleotides are TGCAGTGCTAGAGTCCCGGACAGAAATCTGAACACTGAAGCTTTCTTT. Its protein is CSARVPDRNLNTEAFF. This chain joins TRBV20-1 and TRBJ1-1, with a weak D call TRBD1 (6 bases). The length of the CDR3 is 16 residues. CDR1 and CDR2 from the germline V gene are DFQATT and SNEGSKA (reference sequence). The V end lost 1 base, the J end lost 0 bases, and 15 bases lay between the germline ends.

The V and J genes are TRBV25-1 and TRBJ2-7, with 10 bases aligning to TRBD1. V shed 3 bases, J shed 2 bases, and the junction held 10 bases outside the gene matches. The CDR3 loop spans 17 amino acids. In germline, CDR1 is MGHDK, CDR2 SYGVNS. CDR3 nucleotides: TGTGCCAGCAGTGAGGATAGACAGGGGGCGGAGGCCTACGAGCAGTACTTC. Residues: CASSEDRQGAEAYEQYF.

The V call is TRBV12-3 or TRBV12-4, the J call TRBJ1-3; D remains ambiguous. Trimming pared 6 bases from V and 0 bases from J, leaving 9 bases between. The CDR3 has 14 residues. The chain's CDR3 is CASSPGPSGNTIYF. CDR3 bases: TGTGCCAGCAGCCCTGGACCCTCTGGAAACACCATATATTTT.

This sequence joins TRBV29-1 and TRBJ2-1; a possible D gene is TRBD2 (6 bases). The CDR3 covers 15 residues. V was shortened by 4 bases and J by 1 base, with 14 bases between the two germline ends. The germline gives CDR1 SQVTM, CDR2 ANQGSEA. In DNA form, the CDR3 reads TGCAGCGTTGGCGGTGGTAGCGGTTCCTACAATGAGCAGTTCTTC. As protein: CSVGGGSGSYNEQFF.

The chain employs TRBV28 and TRBJ2-2; 9 bases match TRBD1. This CDR3 contains 16 residues. V gave up 3 bases and J gave up 5 bases; unmatched junction bases: 7. Germline assignment: CDR1 MDHEN and CDR2 SYDVKM. The CDR3 reads CASSLRDREPTGELFF. The CDR3 coding sequence is TGTGCCAGCAGTTTGAGGGACAGGGAGCCGACCGGGGAGCTGTTTTTT.

This clonotype occurred a few times. This chain links TRBV7-2 with TRBJ2-5; TRBD1 matches at 7 bases. J lost 4 bases, V lost 5 bases, and 16 bases had no gene match. This CDR3 region has 17 residues. The V gene's germline CDR1 is SGHTA and CDR2 FQGNSA. The CDR3 coding sequence is TGTGCCAGCAGCCTCATGCGCTGGGGACAGCAAAGAGAGACCCAGTACTTC. It encodes CASSLMRWGQQRETQYF.

The chain links TRBV5-1 to TRBJ2-2; 10 nucleotides line up with TRBD2. V trimming: 4 bases; J trimming: 9 bases; junction bases outside the gene matches: 12. CDR3 length: 16 residues. CDR1 and CDR2 (germline): SGHRS, YFSETQ. DNA for the CDR3: TGCGCCAGCAGCACCCCCGGCCTAGCGGGGGTTCGGGAGCTGTTTTTT. Its protein is CASSTPGLAGVRELFF. Based on the CDR3 plus reference TRBV5-1 and TRBJ2-2, the full variable domain is KAGVTQTPRYLIKTRGQQVTLSCSPISGHRSVSWYQQTPGQGLQFLFEYFSETQRNKGNFPGRFSGRQFSNSRSEMNVSTLELGDSALYLCASSTPGLAGVRELFFGEGSRLTVL.

V gene TRBV5-5 combines with J gene TRBJ2-2, with D possibly being TRBD1 or TRBD2 (7 bases each). This CDR3 comprises 15 residues. V was pared by 4 bases and J by 8 bases, with 18 bases between. Germline V gene data show CDR1 as SGHKS and CDR2 as YYEKEE (reference sequence). CDR3 DNA: TGTGCCAGCAGCCCGGGACAGCGGGGCCGGGGGGAGCTGTTTTTT. This translates into CASSPGQRGRGELFF.